What follows are 16 T cell receptor beta chains derived from one specimen sequenced in a study of T cells in Graves' hyperthyroidism and ophthalmopathy. Template material for amplifying TCR beta CDR3 regions consisted of RNA transcripts. The primer set for the first-round RT-PCR of the TCR CDR3 was HTBI. Via MiXCR, TCRdb re-called the multiplex PCR reads, giving one row per CDR3 protein. The table includes about 700,000 distinct CDR3 sequences, 13% to 15% detected once. Specimen: blood. Receptor source: a woman between 18 and 29 years old with Graves' hyperthyroidism.

The chain couples TRBV20-1 to TRBJ2-7; D is undetermined. Trimming removed 3 bases at V and 2 bases at J, with 17 bases between. This CDR3 contains 15 residues. The germline V gene encodes CDR1 DFQATT and CDR2 SNEGSKA (reference sequence). The CDR3 DNA reads TGCAGTGCTAGCGCCGGGCTCTGGGGTACCTACGAGCAGTACTTC. It codes for CSASAGLWGTYEQYF.

This clonotype was recorded at least ten times. The chain employs TRBV20-1 and TRBJ2-1; the match to TRBD2 covers 12 bases. The CDR3 contains 15 residues. Germline CDR1 and CDR2: DFQATT and SNEGSKA (reference sequence). V lost 0 bases to trimming and J lost 6 bases; unmatched junction nucleotides: 3. The CDR3 loop is CSARDRLAGANEQFF. In DNA form, the CDR3 reads TGCAGTGCTAGAGATCGACTAGCGGGAGCCAATGAGCAGTTCTTC.

Ten or more counts support this clonotype. The chain couples TRBV28 to TRBJ2-7; the D gene is possibly TRBD2 (5 bases). V was trimmed by 5 bases and J by 6 bases, leaving 17 bases between them. CDR1 is MDHEN, CDR2 SYDVKM, per germline. There are 14 residues in the CDR3. The CDR3, as DNA: TGTGCCAGCAGTGTGGGGAGAGAACTCTCCGAGCAGTACTTC. This gives the protein CASSVGRELSEQYF.

Only a few counts were recorded for this clonotype. An end of the junction differs from the germline gene, which may be a read error. This chain uses TRBV28 with TRBJ2-7; no firm D call. The CDR3 totals 14 residues. Germline loops: CDR1 MDHEN, CDR2 SYDVKM. CDR3 nucleotide sequence: TGTGCCAGCAGTTTTTTTGGACGGTCCTGCGAGCAGTACTTC. It encodes CASSFFGRSCEQYF. The complete variable domain, with remaining parts taken from reference TRBV28 and TRBJ2-7, reads DVKVTQSSRYLVKRTGEKVFLECVQDMDHENMFWYRQDPGLGLRLIYFSYDVKMKEKGDIPEGYSVSREKKERFSLILESASTNQTSMYLCASSFFGRSCEQYFGPGTRLTVT.

The chain couples TRBV20-1 to TRBJ1-2; D gene ambiguous. V was cut by 0 bases and J by 3 bases, with 11 bases left in between. The CDR3 consists of 14 residues. Germline loops: CDR1 DFQATT, CDR2 SNEGSKA (reference sequence). The CDR3 DNA reads TGCAGTGCTAGAGATTGGGGAGCCGACTATGGCTACACCTTC. This translates into CSARDWGADYGYTF.

The gene calls are TRBV29-1 and TRBJ1-5; 7 positions agree with TRBD1. CDR1 and CDR2 (germline): SQVTM, ANQGSEA. The J segment lost 6 bases and the V segment lost 5 bases, leaving 10 bases of the junction unmatched. This CDR3 has 14 residues. The DNA of the CDR3 is TGCAGCGTTTCAGGGGGGGCAGGCGGTCAGCCCCAGCATTTT. It is translated as CSVSGGAGGQPQHF.

The genes are TRBV9 and TRBJ2-3; a weak D match, TRBD2 (7 bases). This CDR3 has 16 residues. V was trimmed by 0 bases and J by 3 bases, leaving 14 bases between them. Germline values: CDR1 SGDLS, CDR2 YYNGEE. The CDR3 nucleotides are TGTGCCAGCAGCGTAGAGGGGGGGGCAGGGACAGATACGCAGTATTTT. Protein: CASSVEGGAGTDTQYF.

V and J are TRBV4-3 and TRBJ2-5, with 8 nucleotides matching TRBD2. There are 17 residues in the CDR3. V dropped 1 base and J dropped 5; count of bases not matched to a gene: 12. Per the germline V gene, CDR1 is LGHNA and CDR2 is YSLEER. CDR3: CASSQGPLAGLAETQYF. CDR3 nucleotides: TGCGCCAGCAGCCAAGGCCCCTTAGCGGGACTGGCCGAGACCCAGTACTTC.

The chain uses TRBV27 and TRBJ2-7, with D perhaps matching TRBD1 (6 bases). The germline V gene has CDR1 MNHEY and CDR2 SMNVEV (reference sequence). Deletions cut 5 bases from V and 3 bases from J, with 14 bases between. The length of the CDR3 is 14 residues. The CDR3 DNA reads TGTGCCAGCAGTCCCCCGGACAGCCTCTACGAGCAGTACTTC. Translating it yields CASSPPDSLYEQYF.

This clonotype was seen at least ten times. J is TRBJ2-1 and V is TRBV27, with 9 bases lining up with TRBD2. This CDR3 comprises 16 residues. Germline V gene data show CDR1 as MNHEY and CDR2 as SMNVEV (reference sequence). V lost 4 bases and J lost 8; bases outside the gene matches: 12. This chain's CDR3 is CASSYHSGSLGYEQFF. CDR3 nucleotides: TGTGCCAGCAGTTATCATAGCGGGAGTCTCGGTTATGAGCAGTTCTTC.

As to this clonotype: A much larger clone lies a single base off, so this may be a read error. This chain joins TRBV20-1 and TRBJ2-1; the match to TRBD2 covers 12 bases. TRBJ2-7 explains the end of the DNA better; the J call may be wrong. Germline lookup yields CDR1 DFQATT and CDR2 SNEGSKA (reference sequence). The CDR3 loop spans 17 amino acids. CDR3 DNA: TGCAGTGCTAGACTAGCGGGGGGGGAGAACTCCTACAATGAGCAGTACTTC. Protein sequence: CSARLAGGENSYNEQYF.

This clonotype was seen many times. The chain is built from TRBV2 and TRBJ1-3; D is unclear. CDR1 SNHLY and CDR2 FYNNEI come from the germline V gene. The CDR3 totals 14 residues. V was shortened by 6 bases and J by 1 base, with 10 bases between the two germline ends. The CDR3 protein is CASRARVSGNTIYF. The CDR3 DNA reads as TGTGCCAGCAGGGCGAGGGTTTCTGGAAACACCATATATTTT.

This clonotype is medium-sized in the sample. The V gene is TRBV28, the J gene TRBJ2-7, with no clear D. This CDR3 has 15 residues. V was cut by 4 bases and J by 2 bases, with 15 bases left in between. The V gene's germline CDR1 is MDHEN and CDR2 SYDVKM. DNA for the CDR3: TGTGCCAGCAGTTATCTGTCCCTTGGGGCCTACGAGCAGTACTTC. This codes for CASSYLSLGAYEQYF.

This clonotype was seen a few times. The chain recombines TRBV30 with TRBJ2-1, with D perhaps matching TRBD1 (6 bases). The CDR3 is made up of 14 amino acids. Germline V lookup: CDR1 GTSNPN, CDR2 SVGIG (reference sequence). V was trimmed by 4 bases and J by 5 bases, leaving 15 bases between them. CDR3: CAWKYRVTHNEQFF. The CDR3 region has the DNA TGTGCCTGGAAATACAGGGTGACCCACAATGAGCAGTTCTTC. Variable domain in full (rest from reference TRBV30 and TRBJ2-1): SQTIHQWPATLVQPVGSPLSLECTVEGTSNPNLYWYRQAAGRGLQLLFYSVGIGQISSEVPQNLSASRPQDRQFILSSKKLLLSDSGFYLCAWKYRVTHNEQFFGPGTRLTVL.

This clonotype was counted many times. This chain joins TRBV5-1 and TRBJ2-7; the D call may be TRBD1 or TRBD2 (6 bases each). V lost 4 bases and J lost 2, with 13 bases in between. The V gene's germline CDR1 is SGHRS and CDR2 YFSETQ. The CDR3 has 14 residues. CDR3 nucleotide sequence: TGCGCCAGCAGCGTACGGGGGCAAGCCTACGAGCAGTACTTC. It translates to CASSVRGQAYEQYF.

The J gene is TRBJ1-2, the V gene TRBV6-5, with D possibly being TRBD1 (6 bases). With 0 bases removed from V and 5 bases from J, the gap between germline ends came to 16 bases. This CDR3 region has 16 residues. Germline CDR1 MNHEY, CDR2 SVGAGI. The CDR3 DNA reads TGTGCCAGCAGTTACTCACAGGGCTGGGTACGGTATGGCTACACCTTC. It yields the protein CASSYSQGWVRYGYTF.